The 32 T cell receptor beta chains below were found in one sample sequenced in a study of blood T cell repertoires in COVID-19. The protocol was immunoSEQ multiplex PCR, while the TCRdb copy is restricted to in-frame clones and leaves out a portion. The repertoire holds about 140,000 clones, roughly 73% seen once, with about 8.4% in the top ten. The specimen sequenced was peripheral blood. The receptors originated from a woman aged 50 to 65 with active or convalescent COVID-19.

This rearrangement joins TRBV7-9 to TRBJ1-1; D gene ambiguous. The CDR3 extends over 14 amino acids. The germline V gene has CDR1 SEHNR and CDR2 FQNEAQ (reference sequence). V was trimmed by 5 bases and J by 5 bases, leaving 15 bases between them. The CDR3 spells CASSLTAGKTEAFF. CDR3 coding DNA: TGTGCCAGCAGCCTAACAGCCGGTAAAACTGAAGCTTTCTTT.

J is TRBJ1-5 and V is TRBV19; D unclear. The CDR3 is made up of 12 amino acids. The V gene lost 0 bases and the J gene lost 6 bases, with 3 bases spanning the gap. Looked up from germline, CDR1 is LNHDA and CDR2 is SQIVND (reference sequence). The CDR3 DNA is TGTGCCAGTAGTATAGATAGTCAGCCCCAGCATTTT. It translates to CASSIDSQPQHF.

The genes are TRBV29-1 and TRBJ1-1, with unresolved D. Germline assignment: CDR1 SQVTM and CDR2 ANQGSEA. V was trimmed by 4 bases and J by 4 bases, leaving 13 bases between them. This CDR3 has 13 amino acids. The CDR3, as DNA: TGCAGCGTTGTGCAGGCCTTCGGCACTGAAGCTTTCTTT. It encodes CSVVQAFGTEAFF.

A few counts support this clone. The chain employs TRBV7-2 and TRBJ1-5, with no clear D. V lost 2 bases to trimming and J lost 6 bases, with 14 bases between them. The CDR3 has 15 residues. The germline V gene encodes CDR1 SGHTA and CDR2 FQGNSA. The DNA for the CDR3 is TGTGCCAGCAGCTTATCTTCGGTGGGCGTTCAGCCCCAGCATTTT. Translation gives CASSLSSVGVQPQHF.

This clone was counted a single time. The chain combines TRBV7-6 with TRBJ1-6; D may be TRBD1 (5 bases). Trimming took off 5 bases at V and 3 bases at J, with 14 bases between the two ends. Looked up from germline, CDR1 is SGHVS and CDR2 is FNYEAQ. This CDR3 region has 16 residues. This CDR3 reads CASSPGDSYYNSPLHF. The CDR3 region has the DNA TGTGCCAGCAGCCCCGGTGACAGCTACTATAATTCACCCCTCCACTTT. The full variable domain, its missing parts supplied by reference TRBV7-6 and TRBJ1-6, is GAGVSQSPRYKVTKRGQDVALRCDPISGHVSLYWYRQALGQGPEFLTYFNYEAQQDKSGLPNDRFSAERPEGSISTLTIQRTEQRDSAMYRCASSPGDSYYNSPLHFGNGTRLTVT.

The V gene is TRBV28, the J gene TRBJ1-5; D not resolved. Per the germline V gene, CDR1 is MDHEN and CDR2 is SYDVKM. Trimming pared 4 bases from V and 3 bases from J, leaving 7 bases between. The CDR3 extends over 13 amino acids. CDR3 coding DNA: TGTGCCAGCAGTTCCTCCTACAATCAGCCCCAGCATTTT. It specifies CASSSSYNQPQHF.

The genes are TRBV28 and TRBJ2-1; perhaps TRBD1 as D (5 bases). Germline V gene lookup returns CDR1 MDHEN and CDR2 SYDVKM. This CDR3 spans 16 amino acids. The V and J ends lost 7 bases and 2 bases respectively, with 18 bases between them. CDR3 residues: CASTLDNSPTYNEQFF. Here the CDR3 DNA reads TGTGCCAGCACCCTGGACAATAGCCCTACCTACAATGAGCAGTTCTTC.

The table lists this clone with a count of one. The chain employs TRBV19 and TRBJ2-3; TRBD1 is a possible D gene (6 bases). Germline lookup yields CDR1 LNHDA and CDR2 SQIVND (reference sequence). The germline V and J ends were trimmed by 6 bases and 1 base, with 11 bases remaining between them. The CDR3 length is 14 residues. CDR3 nucleotides: TGTGCCAGTAGACAGGGATTTGGCACAGATACGCAGTATTTT. Translation gives CASRQGFGTDTQYF.

This clone was observed a single time. This chain connects TRBV2 to TRBJ2-7, with 9 bases fitting TRBD1. Germline CDR1 SNHLY, CDR2 FYNNEI. There are 14 residues in the CDR3. V shed 4 bases, J shed 6 bases, and the junction held 7 bases outside the gene matches. CDR3 nucleotides: TGTGCCAGCAGTGGGGGACAGGGCCATACCGAGCAGTACTTC. It encodes CASSGGQGHTEQYF.

The chain has TRBV29-1 and TRBJ1-4; a weak D match, TRBD1 (6 bases). The germline V gene has CDR1 SQVTM and CDR2 ANQGSEA. Trimming stripped 4 bases from V and 0 bases from J, with 18 bases between. This CDR3 comprises 17 residues. The DNA for the CDR3 is TGCAGCGTTGCGCCGGGACAACGAGTATCAACTAATGAAAAACTGTTTTTT. Translated, it gives CSVAPGQRVSTNEKLFF.

This clone appeared a few times. The chain recombines TRBV7-3 with TRBJ2-2; D is undetermined. The CDR3 covers 14 residues. Per germline, CDR1 SGHTA and CDR2 FQGTGA. V was clipped by 5 bases and J by 4 bases, with 11 bases between them. CDR3 DNA: TGTGCCAGCAGCCCGCTAGTGGCCACCGGGGAGCTGTTTTTT. This codes for CASSPLVATGELFF.

The gene calls are TRBV11-2 and TRBJ2-7, with 8 bases identical to TRBD2. Germline CDR1 is SGHAT and CDR2 is FQNNGV. Trimming took 1 base from V and 3 from J; bases not matched to a gene: 11. This CDR3 has 17 residues. The CDR3 sequence: CASSLVGAGGSSYEQYF. The CDR3 nucleotides read TGTGCCAGCAGCTTAGTTGGCGCGGGAGGTTCAAGCTACGAGCAGTACTTC.

The V call is TRBV4-2, the J call TRBJ2-5; 8 positions agree with TRBD1. Germline lookup yields CDR1 LGHNA and CDR2 YNFKEQ. With 2 bases clipped from V and 0 bases from J, the junction kept 2 bases outside the gene matches. CDR3 length: 15 amino acids. CDR3 DNA: TGTGCCAGCAGCCAACCGGGACAGGACCAAGAGACCCAGTACTTC. This sequence encodes CASSQPGQDQETQYF.

V and J are TRBV7-8 and TRBJ1-3, with D perhaps matching TRBD1 (6 bases). There are 18 residues in the CDR3. Deletions cut 0 bases from V and 3 bases from J, with 18 bases between. Germline CDR1 and CDR2: SGHVS and FQNEAQ. CDR3 sequence (DNA): TGTGCCAGCAGCTTAGCCCTCTACAGGGCGATAGGTGGAAACACCATATATTTT. It is translated as CASSLALYRAIGGNTIYF. The full variable domain, completed using reference TRBV7-8 and TRBJ1-3, is GAGVSQSPRYKVAKRGQDVALRCDPISGHVSLFWYQQALGQGPEFLTYFQNEAQLDKSGLPSDRFFAERPEGSVSTLKIQRTQQEDSAVYLCASSLALYRAIGGNTIYFGEGSWLTVV.

The chain has TRBV7-2 and TRBJ2-1; perhaps TRBD2 as D (6 bases). V was pared by 1 base and J by 6 bases, with 10 bases between. The CDR3 has 14 amino acids. CDR1 is SGHTA, CDR2 FQGNSA, per germline. The CDR3 DNA follows: TGTGCCAGCAGCTTAGACCAGGGAGGCAATGAGCAGTTCTTC. Translating gives CASSLDQGGNEQFF.

The chain joins TRBV7-2 to TRBJ2-1; TRBD2 matches at 10 bases. Per the germline V gene, CDR1 is SGHTA and CDR2 is FQGNSA. This CDR3 is built from 15 residues. The J segment lost 15 bases and the V segment lost 2 bases, leaving 13 bases of the junction unmatched. The CDR3 DNA reads as TGTGCCAGCAGCTTAAACCCAGCGGGAGGGCCGATTCCGTTCTTC. Protein product: CASSLNPAGGPIPFF.

The chain carries TRBV10-3 and TRBJ1-1; 7 bases are a match to TRBD1. V trimming: 0 bases; J trimming: 0 bases; junction bases outside the gene matches: 1. There are 15 residues in the CDR3. Germline V gene data show CDR1 as ENHRY and CDR2 as SYGVKD. This chain's CDR3 is CAISESTGMNTEAFF. In nucleotides, the CDR3 is TGTGCCATCAGTGAGTCGACAGGGATGAACACTGAAGCTTTCTTT.

The chain uses TRBV30 and TRBJ1-2, with TRBD1 as a possible D gene (5 bases). The germline V gene encodes CDR1 GTSNPN and CDR2 SVGIG (reference sequence). Trimming stripped 4 bases from V and 6 bases from J, with 21 bases between. The CDR3 runs to 15 residues. In DNA, the CDR3 is TGTGCCTGGAAGTCACTTTCCAGGGTAGTGGATGGCTACACCTTC. Its protein product is CAWKSLSRVVDGYTF.

The CDR3 is CASSYRQTNSPLHF. The CDR3, as DNA: TGTGCCAGCAGTTACCGGCAGACAAATTCACCCCTCCACTTT. This sequence joins TRBV6-5 and TRBJ1-6; no firm D call. The germline gives CDR1 MNHEY, CDR2 SVGAGI. The CDR3 length is 14 residues. Trimming left V 2 bases short and J 7 bases short, with 9 bases between.

The chain has TRBV5-5 and TRBJ2-5; D may be TRBD2 (5 bases). V dropped 0 bases and J dropped 4 bases, with 13 bases sitting between them. Germline CDR1 reads SGHKS; CDR2 reads YYEKEE (reference sequence). This CDR3 region has 15 residues. This chain's CDR3 is CASSLGASEAETQYF. CDR3 sequence (DNA): TGTGCCAGCAGCTTGGGGGCCTCGGAGGCAGAGACCCAGTACTTC.

The rearrangement links TRBV9 to TRBJ2-7; D may be TRBD2 (5 bases). V was shortened by 3 bases and J by 0 bases, with 13 bases between the two germline ends. The CDR3 totals 15 residues. Per germline, CDR1 SGDLS and CDR2 YYNGEE. Here the CDR3 DNA reads TGTGCCAGCAGCGGCGGACTGTCGAGCTCCTACGAGCAGTACTTC. It translates to CASSGGLSSSYEQYF.

The chain has TRBV19 and TRBJ1-2, with unresolved D. From germline, CDR1 is LNHDA and CDR2 SQIVND (reference sequence). Deletions cut 10 bases from V and 5 bases from J, with 11 bases between. This CDR3 has 11 residues. CDR3 protein: CATHRGYGYTF. CDR3 DNA: TGTGCCACTCACCGAGGGTATGGCTACACCTTC.

This chain uses TRBV7-8 with TRBJ1-5, with a possible D match to TRBD1 (5 bases). The CDR3 extends over 14 amino acids. Deletions cut 5 bases from V and 0 bases from J, with 8 bases between. Germline V gene data show CDR1 as SGHVS and CDR2 as FQNEAQ. The CDR3 DNA is TGTGCCAGCAGCCCTGACAGTAGCAATCAGCCCCAGCATTTT. It translates to CASSPDSSNQPQHF.

The chain couples TRBV4-2 to TRBJ1-1; 8 positions match TRBD1. CDR1 and CDR2 (germline): LGHNA, YNFKEQ. There are 16 residues in the CDR3. J lost 1 base, V lost 1 base, and 5 bases had no gene match. CDR3 coding DNA: TGTGCCAGCAGCCAAGTTGTAGGGACAGGGAACACTGAAGCTTTCTTT. Its translation: CASSQVVGTGNTEAFF.

The chain uses TRBV5-8 and TRBJ1-2, with D possibly matching TRBD1 (6 bases). There are 14 residues in the CDR3. Germline CDR1 is SGHTS and CDR2 is YDEGEE. V lost 4 bases to trimming and J lost 5 bases, with 15 bases between them. DNA of the CDR3: TGTGCCAGCAGCCCACGGCACAGGGAATATGGCTACACCTTC. The encoded protein is CASSPRHREYGYTF.

As regards this clone: The junction shows a germline mismatch at one end, possibly a read error. V usage is TRBV29-1 and J usage is TRBJ2-5; weak D call: TRBD1 (5 bases). Germline CDR1 is SQVTM and CDR2 is ANQGSEA. The CDR3 is 11 residues long. The CDR3 region is CSVEDRAVLDF. The CDR3 region has the DNA TGCAGCGTTGAAGACAGGGCAGTCCTCGACTTC. Combining the CDR3 with reference TRBV29-1 and TRBJ2-5 gives the whole variable domain SAVISQKPSRDICQRGTSLTIQCQVDSQVTMMFWYRQQPGQSLTLIATANQGSEATYESGFVIDKFPISRPNLTFSTLTVSNMSPEDSSIYLCSVEDRAVLDFGPGTRLLVL.

The rearrangement uses TRBV6-4 and TRBJ1-2, with 8 nucleotides matching TRBD1. V gave up 6 bases and J gave up 5 bases; unmatched junction bases: 11. The germline V gene encodes CDR1 MRHNA and CDR2 SNTAGT. The CDR3 has 15 amino acids. CDR3 DNA: TGTGCCAGCAGGGAGGACAGGGAGAAAATGTATGGCTACACCTTC. As protein: CASREDREKMYGYTF.

V and J are TRBV5-4 and TRBJ2-7, with D possibly being TRBD1 (6 bases). There are 13 residues in the CDR3. The V end was cut by 4 bases, the J end by 5 bases, with 13 bases between. Per the germline V gene, CDR1 is SGHNT and CDR2 is YYREEE (reference sequence). The CDR3 protein is CASSPGTSNEQYF. CDR3 sequence (DNA): TGTGCCAGCAGCCCTGGGACATCCAACGAGCAGTACTTC.

The rearrangement joins TRBV12-3 or TRBV12-4 to TRBJ1-1; TRBD1 matches at 8 bases. Unmatched junction bases numbered 2, after V lost 2 bases and J lost 6 bases. The CDR3 covers 13 residues. CDR3 amino acids: CASSLLQGAEAFF. The CDR3 bases are TGTGCCAGCAGTTTACTACAGGGGGCTGAAGCTTTCTTT.

The chain recombines TRBV5-1 with TRBJ1-1, with D possibly being TRBD1 (6 bases). Germline CDR1 reads SGHRS; CDR2 reads YFSETQ. With 1 base removed from V and 3 bases from J, the gap between germline ends came to 7 bases. This CDR3 region has 13 residues. CDR3 coding DNA: TGCGCCAGCAGCTTGTCAGGGGACACTGAAGCTTTCTTT. Translation gives CASSLSGDTEAFF.

This sequence joins TRBV2 and TRBJ1-2; D unresolved. The germline V gene encodes CDR1 SNHLY and CDR2 FYNNEI. The ends were cut back, 6 bases at V and 3 bases at J, with 11 bases in the middle. CDR3 length equals 13 residues. Here the CDR3 reads CASSPRSDYGYTF. The CDR3 nucleotides are TGTGCCAGCAGCCCGCGGTCCGACTATGGCTACACCTTC.

V is TRBV28 and J is TRBJ1-5; D gene uncertain. The CDR3 length is 14 residues. Germline V gives CDR1 MDHEN, CDR2 SYDVKM. The V and J ends lost 3 bases and 3 bases respectively, with 9 bases between them. DNA of the CDR3: TGTGCCAGCAGTTTGAGCGTTCCCAATCAGCCCCAGCATTTT. Translated, it gives CASSLSVPNQPQHF.